Listed here is a single T cell receptor (beta chain). Assay used: immunoSEQ multiplex PCR; TCRdb lists only in-frame clones, some missing. This table holds 56,000 or so clones, 75% to 90% found once. This entry comes from a study of blood T cell repertoires in COVID-19. The Seattle patients, enrolled during active infection, were followed longitudinally. This TCR came from a woman aged 55-70 years with COVID-19, enrolled during active disease. The sequenced sample was peripheral blood.

The CDR3 sequence is CASRIGQGSNTEAFF. CDR3 DNA sequence: TGTGCCAGCAGAATCGGACAGGGTTCGAACACTGAAGCTTTCTTT. This chain uses TRBV6-5 with TRBJ1-1, with 8 bases identical to TRBD1. The length of the CDR3 is 15 residues. V was pared by 6 bases and J by 1 base, with 7 bases of the junction left unmatched. Germline V gene lookup returns CDR1 MNHEY and CDR2 SVGAGI.